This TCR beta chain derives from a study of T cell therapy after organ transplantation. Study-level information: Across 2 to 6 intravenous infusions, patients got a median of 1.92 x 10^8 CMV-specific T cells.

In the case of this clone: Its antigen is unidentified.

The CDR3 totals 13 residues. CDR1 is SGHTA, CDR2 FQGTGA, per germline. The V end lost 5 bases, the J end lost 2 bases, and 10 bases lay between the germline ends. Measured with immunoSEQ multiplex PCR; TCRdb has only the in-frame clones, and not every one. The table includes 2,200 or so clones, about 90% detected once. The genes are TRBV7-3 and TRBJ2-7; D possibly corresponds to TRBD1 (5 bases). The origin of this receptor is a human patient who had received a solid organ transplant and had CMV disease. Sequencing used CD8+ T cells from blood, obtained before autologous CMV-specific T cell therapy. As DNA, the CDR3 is TGTGCCAGCAGCGCCGACAGCACCTACGAGCAGTACTTC. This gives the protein CASSADSTYEQYF.